Below are 4 T cell receptor beta chains sequenced from a single sample in a study of response to subunit inactivated influenza vaccine. Each CDR3 protein gets one entry after TCRdb re-called the RT-PCR reads with MiXCR. In the table there are roughly 180,000 distinct CDR3 sequences, around 9% of which are singletons. The specimen was non-naive T cells sorted from PBMCs, collected on the day of vaccination. Receptor source: a man between 45 and 60 years old who received an inactivated influenza vaccine.

This rearrangement joins TRBV7-9 to TRBJ2-5; D is unclear. The germline V gene has CDR1 SEHNR and CDR2 FQNEAQ (reference sequence). The CDR3 totals 14 residues. Trimming removed 5 bases at V and 2 bases at J, with 12 bases between. This CDR3 reads CASSLLLDQETQYF. The DNA of the CDR3 is TGTGCCAGCAGCCTACTCCTGGATCAAGAGACCCAGTACTTC. Drawing the rest from reference TRBV7-9 and TRBJ2-5, the complete variable domain is DTGVSQNPRHKITKRGQNVTFRCDPISEHNRLYWYRQTLGQGPEFLTYFQNEAQLEKSRLLSDRFSAERPKGSFSTLEIQRTEQGDSAMYLCASSLLLDQETQYFGPGTRLLVL.

The chain carries TRBV6-2 or TRBV6-3 and TRBJ2-1; 11 positions match TRBD2. CDR1 is MNHEY and CDR2 is SVGEGT in the germline V gene. V shed 0 bases, J shed 6 bases, and the junction held 1 base outside the gene matches. This CDR3 is built from 15 residues. The CDR3 coding sequence is TGTGCCAGCAGTTACTCACTAGCGGGAGCCAATGAGCAGTTCTTC. Protein sequence: CASSYSLAGANEQFF.

This clonotype was observed at least ten times. This chain connects TRBV7-9 to TRBJ1-2, with 7 nucleotides matching TRBD1. This CDR3 has 17 residues. The germline V gene encodes CDR1 SEHNR and CDR2 FQNEAQ (reference sequence). With V trimmed by 0 bases and J by 0 bases, 7 bases remained unmatched. DNA of the CDR3: TGTGCCAGCAGCTTAGCCTTCGGGACAGTTGCTAACTATGGCTACACCTTC. Translation: CASSLAFGTVANYGYTF.

V and J are TRBV5-1 and TRBJ2-1, with D possibly TRBD2 on 5 matching bases. CDR3 length: 18 amino acids. Trimming pared 0 bases from V and 4 bases from J, leaving 20 bases between. The germline gives CDR1 SGHRS, CDR2 YFSETQ. In nucleotides, the CDR3 is TGCGCCAGCAGCTTGGCCTTTATGTCGGGGAGCGTGTACAATGAGCAGTTCTTC. Its translation is CASSLAFMSGSVYNEQFF.